The source of this TCR beta chain is a study of T cell changes during pregnancy in multiple sclerosis. V was trimmed by 3 bases and J by 5 bases, leaving 15 bases between them. The CDR3 totals 14 residues. Germline-derived CDR1 and CDR2 are SGHRS and YFSETQ. This clone was recorded only once. Generated by immunoSEQ multiplex PCR, the TCRdb table keeps only in-frame clones and is missing some. The profile shows some 20,000 clones, 70% to 90% of them singletons. The starting material was CD8+ T cells from peripheral blood mononuclear cells, obtained in the second trimester of pregnancy. The genes are TRBV5-1 and TRBJ2-7; maybe TRBD1 (5 bases). This TCR came from a female donor in good health, enrolled as a control in a pregnancy study. The CDR3 DNA is TGCGCCAGCAGCTATAGACTGAAGACAGACGAGCAGTACTTC. Translated, it gives CASSYRLKTDEQYF. The entire variable domain, with the rest obtained from reference TRBV5-1 and TRBJ2-7, is as follows: KAGVTQTPRYLIKTRGQQVTLSCSPISGHRSVSWYQQTPGQGLQFLFEYFSETQRNKGNFPGRFSGRQFSNSRSEMNVSTLELGDSALYLCASSYRLKTDEQYFGPGTRLTVT.